In this sample, the clone carrying this T cell receptor beta chain turned up once. Its specificity is not known. The sample is drawn from a study of T cells in localized non-small cell lung cancer. Study-level points and caveats: Heterogeneity within the tumor remains possible, as just one region underwent sequencing.

The germline V gene encodes CDR1 SGHTA and CDR2 FQGNSA. The V end lost 5 bases, the J end lost 0 bases, and 17 bases lay between the germline ends. The CDR3 spans 17 residues. Repertoires were generated with immunoSEQ multiplex PCR, while TCRdb's copy carries only in-frame clones and drops some. The table includes 13,000 or so clones, 70% to 90% detected once. The receptor was derived from a male donor older than 55 with stage III lung adenocarcinoma. This chain links TRBV7-2 with TRBJ1-3; D call uncertain. The source was peripheral blood, collected before any cancer treatment. CDR3 sequence: CASSRGREHFSGNTIYF. The CDR3 DNA follows: TGTGCCAGCAGCCGTGGACGGGAACACTTCTCTGGAAACACCATATATTTT. The variable domain in full, with the rest retrieved from reference TRBV7-2 and TRBJ1-3, is GAGVSQSPSNKVTEKGKDVELRCDPISGHTALYWYRQSLGQGLEFLIYFQGNSAPDKSGLPSDRFSAERTGGSVSTLTIQRTQQEDSAVYLCASSRGREHFSGNTIYFGEGSWLTVV.